This T cell receptor (beta chain) originates from a study of T cells in localized non-small cell lung cancer. Clones were read by immunoSEQ multiplex PCR, and TCRdb kept only the in-frame ones, dropping some. The sample lists roughly 53,000 clones; around four fifths were seen once. Findings and caveats of the study: Median around 62 top-100 tumor clones were shared with paired adjacent lung.

As concerns this clone: Its specificity is not known.

This CDR3 region has 15 residues. Germline CDR1 MGHRA, CDR2 YSYEKL. Trimming removed 0 bases at V and 1 base at J, with 9 bases between. This clonotype originated in a man between 40 and 70 years old with stage III lung adenocarcinoma. This sample comprised peripheral blood mononuclear cells, obtained before any cancer treatment. This chain connects TRBV4-1 to TRBJ1-1; the D is unclear. The chain's CDR3 is CASSQEKRANTEAFF. The DNA of the CDR3 is TGCGCCAGCAGCCAAGAAAAACGGGCGAACACTGAAGCTTTCTTT.